This T cell receptor (beta chain) derives from a study of shared clonotypes between healthy human individuals. Study-wide results and limits: Sampling was confined to blood; repertoires within tissues likely differ.

Germline CDR1 reads MDHEN; CDR2 reads SYDVKM. The CDR3 has 15 amino acids. V was clipped by 3 bases and J by 4 bases; unmatched bases: 6. TCRdb's table, derived via immunoSEQ multiplex PCR, lists solely in-frame clones and lacks some. The sample has a few million clones; about 92% are singletons. With regard to this clone: Its antigen is unidentified.

The chain recombines TRBV28 with TRBJ1-5; 7 nucleotides match TRBD1. Source material: naive CD4+ T cells sorted from blood. Subset given: CD45RA+ positively selected. The receptor's source is a man younger than 35 in good health. The chain's CDR3 is CASSFEGTANQPQHF. The CDR3, as DNA: TGTGCCAGCAGTTTTGAGGGGACAGCTAATCAGCCCCAGCATTTT.